This T cell receptor beta chain was recovered during a study of blood T cell repertoires in COVID-19. Whole-study context: Samples taken during acute and convalescent COVID-19 were collected in the United States, Italy and Spain.

This clone has a handful of counts. In the source study's methods: Amplification with reference gene primers provided the estimates of nucleated cell counts. Assay: immunoSEQ multiplex PCR; the TCRdb copy retains only in-frame clones and omits some. D and trimming come from the DNA, and the V and J calls and clone size come from that table. The sample consists of 400,000 to 550,000 clones, around 89% of them appearing once. This receptor was identified in a woman in her twenties or thirties with acute or convalescent COVID-19. Material for sequencing was peripheral blood.

CDR3 nucleotides: TGTGCCAGCTCCCCGGAGGGTTGGGACAGCCCCTACTTC. This encodes CASSPEGWDSPYF. V usage is TRBV2 and J usage is TRBJ2-7, with D perhaps matching TRBD1 (7 bases). Germline CDR1 reads SNHLY; CDR2 reads FYNNEI. V was trimmed by 8 bases and J by 13 bases, leaving 24 bases between them. The length of the CDR3 is 13 residues. The full variable domain, rest sourced from reference TRBV2 and TRBJ2-7, is EPEVTQTPSHQVTQMGQEVILRCVPISNHLYFYWYRQILGQKVEFLVSFYNNEISEKSEIFDDQFSVERPDGSNFTLKIRSTKLEDSAMYFCASSPEGWDSPYFGPGTRLTVT.